The clone carrying this T cell receptor (beta chain) has just a few counts. This specimen comes from a study of blood T cells in healthy people across ages. Next came a second PCR, run for roughly 6 to 11 cycles, which used a sample-barcoded 5' primer along with a J-beta primer mix. Every individual sample yielded 2.5 million or more paired-end reads (each containing CDR3). MiXCR was run by TCRdb on the 5' RACE reads, yielding one entry per CDR3 protein. The sample shows approximately 830,000 distinct CDR3 sequences, less than 80% of them seen only once. This CDR3 region has 19 residues. The chain employs TRBV21-1 and TRBJ1-5. TRBV21-1 counts as a pseudogene. The sample was blood. This sequence was found in a man aged 30-40 years in good health. The CDR3 DNA sequence: TGTGCCAGCAGCAAAGAGAGGGGCAGGGCCGGATATAGCAATCAGCCCCAGCATTTT. It encodes CASSKERGRAGYSNQPQHF.